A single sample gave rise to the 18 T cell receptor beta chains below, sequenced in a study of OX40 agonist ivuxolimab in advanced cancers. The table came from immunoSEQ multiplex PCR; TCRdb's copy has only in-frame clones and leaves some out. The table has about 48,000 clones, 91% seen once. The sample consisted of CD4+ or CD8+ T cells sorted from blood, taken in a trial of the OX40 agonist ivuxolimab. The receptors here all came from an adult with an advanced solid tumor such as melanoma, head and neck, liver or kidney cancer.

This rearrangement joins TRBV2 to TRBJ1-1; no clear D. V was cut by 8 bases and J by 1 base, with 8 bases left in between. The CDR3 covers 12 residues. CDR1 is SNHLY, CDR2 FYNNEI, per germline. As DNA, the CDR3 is TGTGCCAGCGTGTCGTCGAACACTGAAGCTTTCTTT. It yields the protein CASVSSNTEAFF.

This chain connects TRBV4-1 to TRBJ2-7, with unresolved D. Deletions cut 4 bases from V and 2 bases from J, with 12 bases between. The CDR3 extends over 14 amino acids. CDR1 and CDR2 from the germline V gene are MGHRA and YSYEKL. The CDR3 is CASSLLVKAYEQYF. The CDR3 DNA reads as TGCGCCAGCAGCCTCCTCGTTAAGGCCTACGAGCAGTACTTC.

CDR3 amino acids: CASSISGTASFNEKLFF. DNA for the CDR3: TGTGCCAGTAGTATCTCCGGGACAGCGTCTTTTAATGAAAAACTGTTTTTT. The rearrangement uses TRBV19 and TRBJ1-4; 7 bases map to TRBD1. Trimming cost V 3 bases and J 4 bases; bases outside gene matches: 11. Germline V gene data show CDR1 as LNHDA and CDR2 as SQIVND (reference sequence). This CDR3 region has 17 residues. Variable domain in full (rest from reference TRBV19 and TRBJ1-4): DGGITQSPKYLFRKEGQNVTLSCEQNLNHDAMYWYRQDPGQGLRLIYYSQIVNDFQKGDIAEGYSVSREKKESFPLTVTSAQKNPTAFYLCASSISGTASFNEKLFFGSGTQLSVL.

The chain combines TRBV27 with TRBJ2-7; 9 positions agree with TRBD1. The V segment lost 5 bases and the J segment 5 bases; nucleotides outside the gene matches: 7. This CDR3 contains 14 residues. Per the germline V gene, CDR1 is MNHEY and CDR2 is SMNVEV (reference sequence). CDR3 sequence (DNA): TGTGCCAGCAGTCCAGGACAGGGGATGGACGAGCAGTACGTC. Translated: CASSPGQGMDEQYV.

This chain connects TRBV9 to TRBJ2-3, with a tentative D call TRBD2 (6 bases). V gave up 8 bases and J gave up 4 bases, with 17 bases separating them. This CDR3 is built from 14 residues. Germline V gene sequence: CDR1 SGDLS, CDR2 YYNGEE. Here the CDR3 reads CASDPGGLADTQYF. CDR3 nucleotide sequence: TGTGCCAGTGACCCCGGGGGACTCGCAGATACGCAGTATTTT.

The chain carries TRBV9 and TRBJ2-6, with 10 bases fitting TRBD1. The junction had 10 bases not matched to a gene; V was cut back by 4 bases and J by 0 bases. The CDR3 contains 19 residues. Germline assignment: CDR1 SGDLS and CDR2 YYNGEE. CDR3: CASSPWTGGPNSGANVLTF. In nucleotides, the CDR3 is TGTGCCAGCAGCCCTTGGACAGGGGGACCAAACTCTGGGGCCAACGTCCTGACTTTC.

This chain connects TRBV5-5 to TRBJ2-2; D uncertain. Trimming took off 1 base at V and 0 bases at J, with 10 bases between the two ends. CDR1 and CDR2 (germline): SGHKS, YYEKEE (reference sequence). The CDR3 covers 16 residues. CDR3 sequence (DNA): TGTGCCAGCAGCTTGTGGCCTTTGTCGAACACCGGGGAGCTGTTTTTT. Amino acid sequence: CASSLWPLSNTGELFF.

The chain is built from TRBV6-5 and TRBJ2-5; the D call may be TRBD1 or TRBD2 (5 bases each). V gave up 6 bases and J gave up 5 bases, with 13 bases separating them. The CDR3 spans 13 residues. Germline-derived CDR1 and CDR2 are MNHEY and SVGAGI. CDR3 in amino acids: CASSEQDLETQYF. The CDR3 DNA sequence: TGTGCCAGCAGCGAACAGGACTTGGAGACCCAGTACTTC.

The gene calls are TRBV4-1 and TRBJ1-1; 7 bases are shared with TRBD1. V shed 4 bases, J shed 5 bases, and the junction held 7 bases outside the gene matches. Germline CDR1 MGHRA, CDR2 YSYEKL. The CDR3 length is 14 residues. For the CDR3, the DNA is TGCGCCAGCAGCCGGGCGACCAGGGGGACTGAAGCTTTCTTT. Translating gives CASSRATRGTEAFF.

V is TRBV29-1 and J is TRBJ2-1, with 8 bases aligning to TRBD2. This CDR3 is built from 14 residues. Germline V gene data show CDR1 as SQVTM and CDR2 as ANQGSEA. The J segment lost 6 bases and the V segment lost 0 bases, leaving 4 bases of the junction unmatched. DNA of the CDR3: TGCAGCGTTGAAGAACGGGGGGGGTTCAATGAGCAGTTCTTC. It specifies CSVEERGGFNEQFF.

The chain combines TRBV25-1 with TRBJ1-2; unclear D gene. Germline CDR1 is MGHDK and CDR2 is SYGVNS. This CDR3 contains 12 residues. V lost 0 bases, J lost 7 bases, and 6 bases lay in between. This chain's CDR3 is CASSEYRSGYTF. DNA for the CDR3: TGTGCCAGCAGTGAATATAGGAGTGGCTACACCTTC.

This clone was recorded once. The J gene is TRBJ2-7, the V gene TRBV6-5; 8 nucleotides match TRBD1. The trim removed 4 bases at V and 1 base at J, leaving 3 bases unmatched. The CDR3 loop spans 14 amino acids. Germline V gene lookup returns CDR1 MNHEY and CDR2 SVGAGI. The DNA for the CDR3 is TGTGCCAGCAGTTTCCGGGACAGGTCCTACGAGCAGTACTTC. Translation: CASSFRDRSYEQYF.

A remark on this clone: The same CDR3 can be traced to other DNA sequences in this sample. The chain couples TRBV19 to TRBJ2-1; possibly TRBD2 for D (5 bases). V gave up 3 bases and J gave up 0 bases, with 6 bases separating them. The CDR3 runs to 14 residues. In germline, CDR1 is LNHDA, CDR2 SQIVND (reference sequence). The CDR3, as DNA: TGTGCCAGTAGTATCGGGGACTCCTACAATGAGCAGTTCTTC. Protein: CASSIGDSYNEQFF.

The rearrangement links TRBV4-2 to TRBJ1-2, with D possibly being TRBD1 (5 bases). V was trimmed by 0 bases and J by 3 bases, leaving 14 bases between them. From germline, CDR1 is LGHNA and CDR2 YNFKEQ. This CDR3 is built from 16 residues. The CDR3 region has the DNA TGTGCCAGCAGCCAAGAAGGGGTCGGAAAATACTATGGCTACACCTTC. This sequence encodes CASSQEGVGKYYGYTF.

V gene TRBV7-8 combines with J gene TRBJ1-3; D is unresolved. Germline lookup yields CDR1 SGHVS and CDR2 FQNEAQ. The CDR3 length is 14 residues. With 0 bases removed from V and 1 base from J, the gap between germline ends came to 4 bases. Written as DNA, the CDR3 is TGTGCCAGCAGCTTAGCCGGGTCTGGAAACACCATATATTTT. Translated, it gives CASSLAGSGNTIYF.

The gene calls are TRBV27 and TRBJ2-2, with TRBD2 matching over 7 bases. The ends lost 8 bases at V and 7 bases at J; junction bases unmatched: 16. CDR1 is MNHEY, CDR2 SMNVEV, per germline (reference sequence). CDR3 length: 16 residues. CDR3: CASSDLRAGWNGELFF. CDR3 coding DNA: TGTGCCAGCTCTGACTTGCGAGCGGGATGGAACGGGGAGCTGTTTTTT.

The CDR3 reads CASSQAPPTASYNEQFF. CDR3 nucleotides: TGCGCCAGCAGCCAAGCCCCGCCGACAGCTTCCTACAATGAGCAGTTCTTC. This chain joins TRBV4-1 and TRBJ2-1; a weak D match, TRBD1 (5 bases). The CDR3 consists of 17 residues. CDR1 is MGHRA, CDR2 YSYEKL, per germline. V gave up 1 base and J gave up 1 base, with 14 bases separating them.

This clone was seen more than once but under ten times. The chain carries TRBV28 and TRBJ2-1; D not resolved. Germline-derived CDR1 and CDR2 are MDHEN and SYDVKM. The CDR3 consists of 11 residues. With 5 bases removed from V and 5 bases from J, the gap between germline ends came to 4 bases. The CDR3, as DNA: TGTGCCAGCAGTATCGACAATGAGCAGTTCTTC. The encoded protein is CASSIDNEQFF.